The 9 T cell receptor beta chains below were found in one sample sequenced in a study of regulatory T cells in long-lasting Graves disease. To make TCR beta libraries, researchers used iRepertoire HTBI primers and Arm-PCR of CDR3 regions. MiXCR was run by TCRdb on the multiplex PCR reads, yielding one entry per CDR3 protein. The sample includes a few hundred thousand distinct CDR3 sequences, about 25% seen only once; the top ten take about 26%. The time point denotes: persistent/refractory GD, antithyroid drugs over 5 years with positive TRAb. Preparation of the TCR library used RNA extracted from PBMCs. The sequencing here drew on peripheral blood mononuclear cells (PBMCs), taken when the disease was refractory, from a patient treated with antithyroid drugs. The receptors originated from a female donor with Graves disease.

This clonotype was seen only a few times. The chain's CDR3 is CASSPPQGQLINSPLHF. The CDR3 nucleotides are TGTGCCAGCTCACCACCGCAGGGCCAATTGATAAATTCACCCCTCCACTTT. The chain has TRBV18 and TRBJ1-6, with D perhaps matching TRBD1 (5 bases). The CDR3 totals 17 residues. Germline CDR1 and CDR2: KGHSH and LQKENI. V was shortened by 0 bases and J by 7 bases, with 16 bases between the two germline ends. The full variable domain, with the rest looked up from reference TRBV18 and TRBJ1-6, is NAGVMQNPRHLVRRRGQEARLRCSPMKGHSHVYWYRQLPEEGLKFMVYLQKENIIDESGMPKERFSAEFPKEGPSILRIQQVVRGDSAAYFCASSPPQGQLINSPLHFGNGTRLTVT.

The chain combines TRBV30 with TRBJ1-5; no firm D call. From germline, CDR1 is GTSNPN and CDR2 SVGIG (reference sequence). The V end was cut by 0 bases, the J end by 5 bases, with 26 bases between. The CDR3 loop spans 19 amino acids. Written as DNA, the CDR3 is TGTGCCTGGAGTGTAAGCGGCTGGACCCACGGGCCCCCTGATCAGCCCCAGCATTTT. Amino acid sequence: CAWSVSGWTHGPPDQPQHF. The full variable domain, in which reference TRBV30 and TRBJ1-5 provide the parts outside the CDR3, is SQTIHQWPATLVQPVGSPLSLECTVEGTSNPNLYWYRQAAGRGLQLLFYSVGIGQISSEVPQNLSASRPQDRQFILSSKKLLLSDSGFYLCAWSVSGWTHGPPDQPQHFGDGTRLSIL.

This clonotype showed up just a few times. The chain employs TRBV6-1 and TRBJ2-7; D possibly corresponds to TRBD2 (5 bases). CDR3 length: 15 residues. The V gene's germline CDR1 is MNHNS and CDR2 SASEGT. The ends were cut back, 8 bases at V and 3 bases at J, with 20 bases in the middle. CDR3 residues: CASAGVRAQDYEQYF. The CDR3 DNA sequence: TGTGCCAGCGCCGGGGTTCGGGCGCAGGACTACGAGCAGTACTTC.

This clonotype was seen a handful of times. This chain joins TRBV30 and TRBJ2-2, with D perhaps matching TRBD1 (6 bases). The CDR3 covers 12 residues. Looked up from germline, CDR1 is GTSNPN and CDR2 is SVGIG (reference sequence). V lost 4 bases and J lost 3, with 6 bases in between. In nucleotides, the CDR3 is TGTGCCTGGAAGGGGGACACCGGGGAGCTGTTTTTT. Its protein is CAWKGDTGELFF.

This chain joins TRBV20-1 and TRBJ2-7; 10 bases match TRBD2. Germline CDR1 and CDR2: DFQATT and SNEGSKA (reference sequence). The CDR3 is made up of 18 amino acids. The V segment lost 0 bases and the J segment 0 bases; nucleotides outside the gene matches: 11. CDR3 in amino acids: CSARDLGTSVPSSYEQYF. Here the CDR3 DNA reads TGCAGTGCTAGAGACCTCGGGACTAGCGTCCCAAGCTCCTACGAGCAGTACTTC.

The table lists this clonotype with a few counts. V and J are TRBV6-1 and TRBJ2-7, with D perhaps TRBD1 (6 bases). The CDR3 totals 11 residues. The germline V gene encodes CDR1 MNHNS and CDR2 SASEGT. With 9 bases removed from V and 3 bases from J, the gap between germline ends came to 9 bases. The CDR3 nucleotides are TGTGCCAGTTACAGGGACTACGAGCAGTACTTC. This encodes CASYRDYEQYF.

Details on this clonotype: A read error is possible here, since a much larger clone lies one base away. The rearrangement uses TRBV12-3 or TRBV12-4 and TRBJ1-1; the D is unclear. The ends were cut back, 6 bases at V and 1 base at J, with 15 bases in the middle. This CDR3 comprises 15 residues. Written as DNA, the CDR3 is TGTGCCAGCAGCTTAACCGGGATAGCGAACACTGAAGCTTTCTTT. Translated: CASSLTGIANTEAFF.

This clonotype was recorded a few times. This chain joins TRBV30 and TRBJ1-1; the D gene is possibly TRBD1 (5 bases). V was pared by 5 bases and J by 0 bases, with 13 bases between. This CDR3 has 14 residues. Germline V gene lookup returns CDR1 GTSNPN and CDR2 SVGIG (reference sequence). CDR3 region: CAWLGDRMNTEAFF. CDR3 nucleotide sequence: TGTGCCTGGTTAGGGGACCGAATGAACACTGAAGCTTTCTTT.

This clonotype has ten or more counts. V and J are TRBV12-3 or TRBV12-4 and TRBJ1-4; TRBD1 matches 9 bases. The trim removed 7 bases at V and 5 bases at J, leaving 5 bases unmatched. This CDR3 is 14 amino acids long. CDR3: CASTSGTGNEKLFF. In DNA, the CDR3 is TGTGCCAGCACCTCCGGGACAGGGAATGAAAAACTGTTTTTT.